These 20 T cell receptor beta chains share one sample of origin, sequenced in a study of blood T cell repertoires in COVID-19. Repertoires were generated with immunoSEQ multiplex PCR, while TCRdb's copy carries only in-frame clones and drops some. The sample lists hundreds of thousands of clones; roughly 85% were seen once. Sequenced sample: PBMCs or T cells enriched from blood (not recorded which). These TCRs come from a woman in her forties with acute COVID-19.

CDR3 region: CASRGDRRNTEAFF. CDR3 DNA sequence: TGTGCCAGCAGGGGGGACAGAAGGAACACTGAAGCTTTCTTT. The chain carries TRBV6-5 and TRBJ1-1; TRBD1 matches 7 bases. The CDR3 is 14 residues long. CDR1 is MNHEY, CDR2 SVGAGI, per germline. V shed 6 bases, J shed 1 base, and the junction held 5 bases outside the gene matches.

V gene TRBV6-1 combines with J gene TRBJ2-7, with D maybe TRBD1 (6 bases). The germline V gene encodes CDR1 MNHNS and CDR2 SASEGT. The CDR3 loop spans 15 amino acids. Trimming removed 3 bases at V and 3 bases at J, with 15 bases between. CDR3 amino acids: CASSDEKGVVYEQYF. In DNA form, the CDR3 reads TGTGCCAGCAGTGATGAAAAGGGGGTGGTCTACGAGCAGTACTTC.

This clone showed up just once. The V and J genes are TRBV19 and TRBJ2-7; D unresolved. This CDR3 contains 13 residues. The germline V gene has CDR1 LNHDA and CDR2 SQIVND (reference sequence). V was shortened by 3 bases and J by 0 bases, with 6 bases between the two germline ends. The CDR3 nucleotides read TGTGCCAGTAGTATTTCCAGCTCCTACGAGCAGTACTTC. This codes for CASSISSSYEQYF.

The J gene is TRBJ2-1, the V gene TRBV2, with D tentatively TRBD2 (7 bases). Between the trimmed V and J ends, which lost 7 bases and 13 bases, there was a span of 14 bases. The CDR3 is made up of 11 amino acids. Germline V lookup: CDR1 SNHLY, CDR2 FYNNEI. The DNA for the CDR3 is TGTGCCAGCACCTTGGGGGGGCCACAGTTCTTC. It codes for CASTLGGPQFF. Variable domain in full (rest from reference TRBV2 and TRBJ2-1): EPEVTQTPSHQVTQMGQEVILRCVPISNHLYFYWYRQILGQKVEFLVSFYNNEISEKSEIFDDQFSVERPDGSNFTLKIRSTKLEDSAMYFCASTLGGPQFFGPGTRLTVL.

This chain's CDR3 is CASSLALTRSGAEQYF. The CDR3 nucleotides read TGTGCCAGCAGCTTGGCCTTAACCAGATCAGGGGCCGAGCAGTACTTC. This rearrangement joins TRBV5-4 to TRBJ2-7; D is possibly TRBD1 (6 bases). The germline CDR1 and CDR2 sequences are SGHNT and YYREEE (reference sequence). There are 16 residues in the CDR3. The V gene lost 0 bases and the J gene lost 6 bases, with 19 bases spanning the gap. Based on the CDR3 plus reference TRBV5-4 and TRBJ2-7, the full variable domain is ETGVTQSPTHLIKTRGQQVTLRCSSQSGHNTVSWYQQALGQGPQFIFQYYREEENGRGNFPPRFSGLQFPNYSSELNVNALELDDSALYLCASSLALTRSGAEQYFGPGTRLTVT.

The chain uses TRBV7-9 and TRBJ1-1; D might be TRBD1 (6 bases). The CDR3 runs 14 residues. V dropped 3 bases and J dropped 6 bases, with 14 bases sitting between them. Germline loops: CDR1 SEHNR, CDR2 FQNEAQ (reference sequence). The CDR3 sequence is CASSFGGASAEAFF. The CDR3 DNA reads TGTGCCAGCAGCTTCGGGGGGGCGAGCGCTGAAGCTTTCTTT. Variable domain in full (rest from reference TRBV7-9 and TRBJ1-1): DTGVSQNPRHKITKRGQNVTFRCDPISEHNRLYWYRQTLGQGPEFLTYFQNEAQLEKSRLLSDRFSAERPKGSFSTLEIQRTEQGDSAMYLCASSFGGASAEAFFGQGTRLTVV.

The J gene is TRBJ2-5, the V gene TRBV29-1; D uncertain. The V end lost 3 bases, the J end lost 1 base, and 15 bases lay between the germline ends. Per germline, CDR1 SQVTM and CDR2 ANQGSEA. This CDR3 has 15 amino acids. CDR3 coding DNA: TGCAGCGTTGAGTCGGGTAAAGGCCGCCAAGAGACCCAGTACTTC. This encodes CSVESGKGRQETQYF.

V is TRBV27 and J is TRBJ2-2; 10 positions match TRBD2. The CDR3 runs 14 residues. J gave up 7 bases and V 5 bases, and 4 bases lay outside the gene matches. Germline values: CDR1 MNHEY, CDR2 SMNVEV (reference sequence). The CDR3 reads CASSTLAGLGELFF. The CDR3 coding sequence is TGTGCCAGCAGTACACTAGCGGGGCTCGGGGAGCTGTTTTTT.

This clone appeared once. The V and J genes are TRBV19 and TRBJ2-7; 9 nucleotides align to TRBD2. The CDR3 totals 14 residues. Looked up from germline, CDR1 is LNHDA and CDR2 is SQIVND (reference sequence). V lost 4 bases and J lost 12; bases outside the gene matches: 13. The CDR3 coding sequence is TGTGCCAGTAGTACAAGCCTCACTAGCGGGTGGAGGTACTTC. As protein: CASSTSLTSGWRYF.

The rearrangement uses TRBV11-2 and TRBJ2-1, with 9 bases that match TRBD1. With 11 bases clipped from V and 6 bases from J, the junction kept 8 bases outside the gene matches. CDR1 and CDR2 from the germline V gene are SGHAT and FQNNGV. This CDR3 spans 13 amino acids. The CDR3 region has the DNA TGTGCCGGATCCCGGGACAGGGCCAATGAGCAGTTCTTC. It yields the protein CAGSRDRANEQFF. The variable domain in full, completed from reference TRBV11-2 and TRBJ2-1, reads EAGVAQSPRYKIIEKRQSVAFWCNPISGHATLYWYQQILGQGPKLLIQFQNNGVVDDSQLPKDRFSAERLKGVDSTLKIQPAKLEDSAVYLCAGSRDRANEQFFGPGTRLTVL.

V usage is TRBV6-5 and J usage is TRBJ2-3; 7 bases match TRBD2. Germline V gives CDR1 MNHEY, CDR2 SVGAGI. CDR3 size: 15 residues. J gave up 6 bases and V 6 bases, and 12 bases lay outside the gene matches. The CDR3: CASSLFAGAGDTQYF. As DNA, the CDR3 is TGTGCCAGCAGCCTCTTTGCGGGAGCGGGGGATACGCAGTATTTT.

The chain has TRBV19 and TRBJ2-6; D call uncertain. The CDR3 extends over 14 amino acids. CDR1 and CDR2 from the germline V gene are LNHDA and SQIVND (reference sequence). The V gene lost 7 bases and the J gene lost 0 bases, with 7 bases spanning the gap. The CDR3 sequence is CASTGPSGANVLTF. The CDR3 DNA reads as TGTGCCAGTACCGGTCCCTCTGGGGCCAACGTCCTGACTTTC.

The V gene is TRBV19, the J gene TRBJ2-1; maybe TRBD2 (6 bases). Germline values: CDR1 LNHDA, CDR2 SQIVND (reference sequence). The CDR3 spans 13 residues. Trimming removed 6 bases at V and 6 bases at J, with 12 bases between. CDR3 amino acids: CASSTRDSNEQFF. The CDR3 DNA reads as TGTGCCAGTAGCACCCGGGACTCCAATGAGCAGTTCTTC.

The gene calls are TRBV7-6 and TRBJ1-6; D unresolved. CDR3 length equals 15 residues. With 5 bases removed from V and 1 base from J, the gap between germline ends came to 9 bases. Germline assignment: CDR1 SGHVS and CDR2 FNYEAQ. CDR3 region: CASSARGSYNSPLHF. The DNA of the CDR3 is TGTGCCAGCAGCGCCCGCGGGTCCTATAATTCACCCCTCCACTTT.

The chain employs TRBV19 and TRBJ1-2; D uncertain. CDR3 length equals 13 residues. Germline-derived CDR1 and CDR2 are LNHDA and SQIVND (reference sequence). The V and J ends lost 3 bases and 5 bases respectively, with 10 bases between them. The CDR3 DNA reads TGTGCCAGTAGTATGAGCGGGAGGTATGGCTACACCTTC. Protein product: CASSMSGRYGYTF.

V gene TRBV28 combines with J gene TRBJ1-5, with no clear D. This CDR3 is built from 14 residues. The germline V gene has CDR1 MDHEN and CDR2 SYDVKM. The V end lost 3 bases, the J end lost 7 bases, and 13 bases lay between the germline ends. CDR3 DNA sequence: TGTGCCAGCAGTTTCCCCGTTTATCCCCAGCCCCAGCATTTT. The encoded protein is CASSFPVYPQPQHF.

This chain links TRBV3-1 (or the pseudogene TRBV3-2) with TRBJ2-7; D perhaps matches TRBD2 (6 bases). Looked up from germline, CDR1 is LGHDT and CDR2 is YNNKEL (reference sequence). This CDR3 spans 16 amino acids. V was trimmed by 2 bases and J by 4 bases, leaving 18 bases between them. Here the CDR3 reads CASSQTSGTGRYEQYF. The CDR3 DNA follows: TGTGCCAGCAGCCAAACTTCCGGGACTGGACGTTACGAGCAGTACTTC.

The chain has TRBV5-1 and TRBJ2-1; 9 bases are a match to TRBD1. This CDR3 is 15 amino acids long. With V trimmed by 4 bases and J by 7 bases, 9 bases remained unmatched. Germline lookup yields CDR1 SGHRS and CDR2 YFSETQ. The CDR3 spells CASSTSGTGTNEQFF. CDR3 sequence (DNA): TGCGCCAGCAGCACCTCCGGGACAGGGACGAATGAGCAGTTCTTC.

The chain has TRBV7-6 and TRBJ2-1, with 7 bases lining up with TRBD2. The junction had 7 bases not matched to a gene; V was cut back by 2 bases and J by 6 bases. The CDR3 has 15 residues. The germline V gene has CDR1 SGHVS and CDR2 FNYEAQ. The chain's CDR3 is CASSLIAGEGNEQFF. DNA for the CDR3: TGTGCCAGCAGCTTAATTGCGGGAGAGGGCAATGAGCAGTTCTTC.

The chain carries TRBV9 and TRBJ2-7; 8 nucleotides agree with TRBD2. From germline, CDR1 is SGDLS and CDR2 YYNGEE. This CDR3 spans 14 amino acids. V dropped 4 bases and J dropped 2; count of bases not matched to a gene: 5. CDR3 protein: CASSISGGTYEQYF. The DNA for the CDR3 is TGTGCCAGCAGCATAAGCGGGGGAACCTACGAGCAGTACTTC.